This TCR beta chain was recorded in a study of shared clonotypes between healthy human individuals. CD45RO-negative cells were positively selected for CCR7, leaving out terminally differentiated effector memory CD45RA+ cells. Overall study results and limits: Some clonotypes were shared by all four sorted-subset donors, while others were not shared. The non-shared ones had lower generation probabilities than the shared ones.

Here immunoSEQ multiplex PCR was the method, and the copy in TCRdb shows in-frame clones only, minus some. The profile shows some 580,000 clones, about 98% of them singletons. Remarks on this clone: The antigen remains unidentified.

The germline V gene has CDR1 ENHRY and CDR2 SYGVKD. The CDR3 runs to 15 residues. The J segment lost 0 bases and the V segment lost 3 bases, leaving 2 bases of the junction unmatched. The V call is TRBV10-3, the J call TRBJ2-7; TRBD2 matches 10 bases. Sequenced: naive CD8+ T cells sorted from blood. The receptor's source is a man aged 25 to 40 in good health. The CDR3 DNA is TGTGCCATCAGTGATACTAGCGGGGACTCCTACGAGCAGTACTTC. Protein product: CAISDTSGDSYEQYF.